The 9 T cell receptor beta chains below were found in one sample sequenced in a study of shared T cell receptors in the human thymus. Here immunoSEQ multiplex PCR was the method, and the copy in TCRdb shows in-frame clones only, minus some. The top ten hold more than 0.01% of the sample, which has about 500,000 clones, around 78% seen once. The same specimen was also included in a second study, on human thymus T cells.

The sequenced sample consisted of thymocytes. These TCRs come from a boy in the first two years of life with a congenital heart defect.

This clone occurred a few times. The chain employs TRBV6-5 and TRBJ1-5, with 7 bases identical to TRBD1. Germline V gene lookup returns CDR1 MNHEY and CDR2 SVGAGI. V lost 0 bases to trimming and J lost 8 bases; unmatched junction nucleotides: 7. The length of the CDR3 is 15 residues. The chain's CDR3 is CASSYSPRGTEPQHF. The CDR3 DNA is TGTGCCAGCAGTTACTCTCCCAGGGGGACGGAGCCCCAGCATTTT.

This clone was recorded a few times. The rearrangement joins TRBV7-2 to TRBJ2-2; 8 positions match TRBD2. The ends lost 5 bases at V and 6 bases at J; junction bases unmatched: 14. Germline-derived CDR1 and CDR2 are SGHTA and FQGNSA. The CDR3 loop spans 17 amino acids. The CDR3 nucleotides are TGTGCCAGCAGCCCGCGGAACCGGACTAGCCACGCCGGGGAGCTGTTTTTT. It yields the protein CASSPRNRTSHAGELFF.

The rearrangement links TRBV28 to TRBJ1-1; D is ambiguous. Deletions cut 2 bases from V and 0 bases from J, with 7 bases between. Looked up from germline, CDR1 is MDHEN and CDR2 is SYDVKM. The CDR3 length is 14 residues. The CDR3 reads CASSLVRLNTEAFF. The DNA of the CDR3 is TGTGCCAGCAGTTTAGTCCGTCTGAACACTGAAGCTTTCTTT. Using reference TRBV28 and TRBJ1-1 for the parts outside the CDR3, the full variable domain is DVKVTQSSRYLVKRTGEKVFLECVQDMDHENMFWYRQDPGLGLRLIYFSYDVKMKEKGDIPEGYSVSREKKERFSLILESASTNQTSMYLCASSLVRLNTEAFFGQGTRLTVV.

The chain's CDR3 is CASSRGTSGRLYKNIQYF. CDR3 in DNA: TGTGCCAGCAGCAGAGGGACTAGCGGGAGGCTCTACAAAAACATTCAGTACTTC. The V call is TRBV5-6, the J call TRBJ2-4; 15 bases align to TRBD2. The CDR3 loop spans 18 amino acids. Trimming removed 4 bases from V and 3 bases from J; junction bases left unmatched: 8. Germline V gives CDR1 SGHDT, CDR2 YYEEEE.

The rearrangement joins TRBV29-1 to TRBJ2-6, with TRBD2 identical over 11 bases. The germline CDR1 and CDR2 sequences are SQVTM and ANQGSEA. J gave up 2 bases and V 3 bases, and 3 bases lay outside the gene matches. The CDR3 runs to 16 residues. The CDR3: CSVERLAGTGANVLTF. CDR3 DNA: TGCAGCGTTGAGAGACTAGCGGGAACTGGGGCCAACGTCCTGACTTTC.

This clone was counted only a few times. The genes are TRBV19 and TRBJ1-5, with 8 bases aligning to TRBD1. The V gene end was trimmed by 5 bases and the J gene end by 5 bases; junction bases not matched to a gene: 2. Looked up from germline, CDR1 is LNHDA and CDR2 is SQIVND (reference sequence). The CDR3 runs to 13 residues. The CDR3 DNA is TGTGCCAGTAGTGGACAGGGAGATCAGCCCCAGCATTTT. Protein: CASSGQGDQPQHF.

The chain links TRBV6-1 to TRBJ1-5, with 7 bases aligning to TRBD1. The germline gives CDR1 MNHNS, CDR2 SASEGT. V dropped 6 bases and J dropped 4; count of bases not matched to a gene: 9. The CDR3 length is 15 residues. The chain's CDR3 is CASRDRQGPNQPQHF. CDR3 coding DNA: TGTGCCAGCAGGGATCGACAGGGCCCAAATCAGCCCCAGCATTTT.

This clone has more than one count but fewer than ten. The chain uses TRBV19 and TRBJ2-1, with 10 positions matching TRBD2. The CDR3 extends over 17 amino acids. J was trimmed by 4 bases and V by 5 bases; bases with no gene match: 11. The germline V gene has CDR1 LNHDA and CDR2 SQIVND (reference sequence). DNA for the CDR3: TGTGCCAGTAGTTTCCCGGGGGCTAGCGGGAGTTACAATGAGCAGTTCTTC. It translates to CASSFPGASGSYNEQFF.

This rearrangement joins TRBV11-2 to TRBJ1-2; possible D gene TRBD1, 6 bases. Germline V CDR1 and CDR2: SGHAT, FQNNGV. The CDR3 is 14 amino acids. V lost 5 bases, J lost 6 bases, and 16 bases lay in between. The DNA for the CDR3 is TGTGCCAGCAGCCTAGCCCCGGGACACCATGGCTACACCTTC. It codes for CASSLAPGHHGYTF.